This T cell receptor (beta chain) was identified in a study of shared clonotypes between healthy human individuals (TCRdb year 2020). Looking at the study overall: Two women and a few men aged 18 to 49 years were included in the cohort. To increase sequencing depth and limit assay-specific biases, TCR repertoire library preparation and sequencing were carried out by different laboratories using diverse techniques. To estimate repertoire size and how much clonotypes are shared between individuals, the study performed deep sequencing of blood TCR repertoires from roughly five healthy adults. For each donor, CD4 naive and CD4 memory were each given three plates, CD8 naive was given two plates, and CD8 memory was given one plate. Leukapheresis yielded between about 0.85 and 10 billion PBMCs per donor. The study at large found these results: Estimated clonotype richness was generally larger for naive than for memory subsets. The small number of donors limited the genetic and exposure-history diversity represented. Even with the large sequencing depth, rarefaction of the sorted-subset datasets indicated that sequencing was incomplete. Based on pairwise subsampling, the degree of clonotype sharing among donors was expected to be affected by sequencing depth. Across four donors, around 5% of naive CD4, roughly 3.8% of naive CD8, under 2.5% of memory CD4, and 0.4% of memory CD8 clonotypes were shared. Sampling was limited to blood, and TCR repertoires in tissue likely differ from TCR repertoires in blood. Compared with non-shared clonotypes, clonotypes shared by all four sorted-subset donors had higher generation probabilities.

The CDR3 has 15 amino acids, counting the end cysteine and phenylalanine. The only DNA kept is the CDR3, 45 bases in frame from the first base. CDR1 is given as MGHRA and CDR2 as YSYEKL, both from the germline V gene. V loses 2 bases of germline sequence and J loses 6 bases, and the interval between the two ends is 17 bases. The table lists this clone with a count of one. There is no known antigen for this receptor. No quality values exist for individual bases; no much larger clone is one base distant. CD8 naive samples were obtained by positive selection for CCR7 among CD45RO-negative cells, yielding a CD45RA+CCR7+ population from which TemRA cells were excluded. The donors were healthy, HIV-negative adults with no recently reported acute infections or vaccinations. Every donor was a Caucasian adult residing in Nashville, Tennessee, USA. Blood was collected by leukapheresis, and PBMCs were isolated by Ficoll-Histopaque density gradient centrifugation and then cryopreserved in liquid nitrogen vapor phase. Analytical flow cytometry was used to check the purity and quantity of every magnetically sorted T cell population. Each sorted fraction had its genomic DNA isolated and then quantified by UV absorbance on a Nanodrop 2000c.

Using the deep immunoSEQ assay, TCR CDR3 regions were amplified from genomic DNA by multiplex PCR. Genomic DNA extracted from each cell subset was distributed evenly over all wells of several immunoSEQ 96-well plates, and each plate served as one replicate. For sorted subsets, each replicate PCR was loaded with around 200 ng genomic DNA, equivalent to approximately 33,000 T cell genomes. The purified libraries were quantified using a Qubit 3.0 fluorometer, sized with a Bioanalyzer 2100, and then quantified again using the KAPA Library Quantification kit. Every immunoSEQ 96-well plate was sequenced on a separate single-read 150-cycle Illumina NextSeq 550 flow cell. Per the original workflow: Because the immunoSEQ output held only junctional sequences and lacked quality scores, the filtering could not match the filtering applied to full-length reads. To assign V/J genes and CDR3, sequences were annotated using PyIR, a Python wrapper for IgBLAST v1.9, with IMGT germline references. Any read was removed if the V/J assignment was weak (E-value above 1e-6), the CDR3 was missing, or the read contained stop codons, out-of-frame junctions, or ambiguous translated residues. V3J clonotypes were defined as sequences sharing an identical inferred V gene, J gene, and CDR3 amino acid sequence. The percentage overlap between two repertoires was calculated by dividing the number of shared unique clonotypes by the size of the smaller repertoire. Richness of each repertoire was evaluated using RTK rarefaction, the Chao1 estimator, and Recon v2.1 estimates of unobserved clonotypes. For all TCRbeta clonotypes obtained by the gDNA method from a few donors, generation probabilities were computed with OLGA. TCRdb stores this immuneACCESS table with in-frame sequences only. Part of the clones is absent; in the studies checked, under half of the shortfall reflects unresolved V genes, and no reason is known for the rest. V and J calls and clone size are copied from that table; D and trimming were computed from the DNA. This sample is represented by 800,000 or so clones; around 96% of them were singletons. The top ten clones comprise approximately 0.2% of the sample.

The chain links TRBV4-1 with TRBJ2-7, with a tentative D gene TRBD1 over 7 matching bases. The material sequenced was naive CD8+ T cells sorted from blood. The cell subset or site label, as the study defines it: CD45RA+CCR7+. The receptor comes from a young man in good health. The bases read TGCGCCAGCAGCCAAACCCCATCAGGGGGGTCCGAGCAGTACTTC. It translates to CASSQTPSGGSEQYF.